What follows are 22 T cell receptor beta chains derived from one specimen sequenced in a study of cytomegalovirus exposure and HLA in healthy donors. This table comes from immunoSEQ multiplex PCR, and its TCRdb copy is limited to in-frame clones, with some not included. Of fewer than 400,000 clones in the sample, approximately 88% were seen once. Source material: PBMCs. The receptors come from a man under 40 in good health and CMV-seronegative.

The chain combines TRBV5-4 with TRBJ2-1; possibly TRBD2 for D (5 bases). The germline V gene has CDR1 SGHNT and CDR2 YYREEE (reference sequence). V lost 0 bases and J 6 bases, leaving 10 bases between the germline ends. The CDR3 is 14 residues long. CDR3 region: CASSLGGQLNEQFF. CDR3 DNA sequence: TGTGCCAGCAGCTTGGGAGGGCAGCTCAATGAGCAGTTCTTC.

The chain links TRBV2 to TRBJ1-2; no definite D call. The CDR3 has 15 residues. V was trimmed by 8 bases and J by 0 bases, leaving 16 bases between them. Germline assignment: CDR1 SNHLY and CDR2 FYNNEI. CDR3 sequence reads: CASSLENRANYGYTF. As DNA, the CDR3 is TGTGCCAGCTCCTTAGAGAACCGAGCTAACTATGGCTACACCTTC.

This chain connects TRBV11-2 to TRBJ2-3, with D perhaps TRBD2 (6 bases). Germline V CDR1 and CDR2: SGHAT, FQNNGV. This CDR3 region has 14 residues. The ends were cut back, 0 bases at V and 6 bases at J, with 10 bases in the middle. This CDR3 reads CASSLDGGGDTQYF. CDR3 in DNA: TGTGCCAGCAGCTTAGACGGCGGAGGGGATACGCAGTATTTT.

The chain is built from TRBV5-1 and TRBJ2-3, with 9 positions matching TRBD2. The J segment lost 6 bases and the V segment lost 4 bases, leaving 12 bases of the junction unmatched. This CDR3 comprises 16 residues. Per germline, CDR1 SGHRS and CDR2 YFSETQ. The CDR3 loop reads CASSANSGGPKDTQYF. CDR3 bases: TGCGCCAGCAGCGCAAATAGCGGGGGCCCAAAGGATACGCAGTATTTT.

The chain's CDR3 is CAWRAFSGGGWYEQYF. The CDR3, as DNA: TGTGCCTGGAGAGCTTTCTCTGGCGGGGGGTGGTACGAGCAGTACTTC. The V and J genes are TRBV30 and TRBJ2-7; TRBD2 matches at 8 bases. Germline-derived CDR1 and CDR2 are GTSNPN and SVGIG (reference sequence). J lost 4 bases, V lost 3 bases, and 14 bases had no gene match. There are 16 residues in the CDR3.

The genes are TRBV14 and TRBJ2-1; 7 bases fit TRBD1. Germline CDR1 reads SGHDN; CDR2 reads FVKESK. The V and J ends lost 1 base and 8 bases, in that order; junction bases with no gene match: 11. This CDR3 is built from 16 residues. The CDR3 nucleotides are TGTGCCAGCAGCCAAGGGGGCAGGGGGTTTTCGGATGAGCAGTTCTTC. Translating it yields CASSQGGRGFSDEQFF.

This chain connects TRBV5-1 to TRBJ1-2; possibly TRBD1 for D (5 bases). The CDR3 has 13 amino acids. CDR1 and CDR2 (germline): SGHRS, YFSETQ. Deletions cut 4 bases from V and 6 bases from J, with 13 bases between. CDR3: CASSLPGGNGYTF. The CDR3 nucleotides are TGCGCCAGCAGCCTACCCGGGGGAAATGGCTACACCTTC.

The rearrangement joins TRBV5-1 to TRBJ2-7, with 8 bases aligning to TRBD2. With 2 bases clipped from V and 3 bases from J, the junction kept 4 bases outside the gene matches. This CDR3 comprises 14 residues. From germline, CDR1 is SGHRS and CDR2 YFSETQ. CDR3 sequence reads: CASSFTSGFYEQYF. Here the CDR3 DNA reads TGCGCCAGCAGCTTCACTAGCGGATTCTACGAGCAGTACTTC.

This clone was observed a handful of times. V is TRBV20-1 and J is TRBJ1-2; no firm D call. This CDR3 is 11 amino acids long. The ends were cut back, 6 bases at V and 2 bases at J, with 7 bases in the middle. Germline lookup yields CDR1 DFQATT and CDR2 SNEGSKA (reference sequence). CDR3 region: CSATENYGYTF. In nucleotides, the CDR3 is TGCAGTGCCACAGAAAACTATGGCTACACCTTC.

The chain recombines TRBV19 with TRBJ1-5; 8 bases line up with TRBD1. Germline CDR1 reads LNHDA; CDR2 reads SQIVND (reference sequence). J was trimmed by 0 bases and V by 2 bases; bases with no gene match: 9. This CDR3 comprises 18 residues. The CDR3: CASSITPGQGVSNQPQHF. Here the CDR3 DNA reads TGTGCCAGTAGTATAACACCAGGACAGGGAGTTAGCAATCAGCCCCAGCATTTT.

The CDR3, as DNA: TGTGCCGTCTCGGCCTCCCCTCGGGGGACTGAAGCTTTCTTT. The encoded protein is CAVSASPRGTEAFF. V and J are TRBV6-5 and TRBJ1-1, with D perhaps TRBD1 (5 bases). Trimming cost V 11 bases and J 5 bases, with 21 bases left between them. The CDR3 is made up of 14 amino acids. Germline-derived CDR1 and CDR2 are MNHEY and SVGAGI.

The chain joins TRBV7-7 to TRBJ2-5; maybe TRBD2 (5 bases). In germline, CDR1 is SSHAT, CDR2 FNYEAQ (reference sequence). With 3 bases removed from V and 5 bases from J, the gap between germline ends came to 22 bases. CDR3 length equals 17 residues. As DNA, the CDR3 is TGTGCCAGCAGCTTTGTCTCTTTTGTACTAGTTTGGGAGACCCAGTACTTC. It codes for CASSFVSFVLVWETQYF.

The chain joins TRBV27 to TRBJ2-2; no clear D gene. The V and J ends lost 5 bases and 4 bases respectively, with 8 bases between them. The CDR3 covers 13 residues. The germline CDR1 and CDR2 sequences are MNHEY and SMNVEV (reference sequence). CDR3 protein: CASSPMFTGELFF. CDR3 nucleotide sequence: TGTGCCAGCAGTCCAATGTTCACCGGGGAGCTGTTTTTT.

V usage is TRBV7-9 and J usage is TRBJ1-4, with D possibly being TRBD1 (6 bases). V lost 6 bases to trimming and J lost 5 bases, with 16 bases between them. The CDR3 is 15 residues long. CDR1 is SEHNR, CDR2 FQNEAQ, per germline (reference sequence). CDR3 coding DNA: TGTGCCAGCAGTCACGGCAGGGGCTACAATGAAAAACTGTTTTTT. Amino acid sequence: CASSHGRGYNEKLFF.

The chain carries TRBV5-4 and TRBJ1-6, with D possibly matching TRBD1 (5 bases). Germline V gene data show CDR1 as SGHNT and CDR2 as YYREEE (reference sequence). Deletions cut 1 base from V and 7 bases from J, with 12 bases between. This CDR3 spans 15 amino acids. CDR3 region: CASSLKLRENSPLHF. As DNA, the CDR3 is TGTGCCAGCAGCTTGAAGCTCAGGGAAAATTCACCCCTCCACTTT. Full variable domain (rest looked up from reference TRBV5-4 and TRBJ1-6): ETGVTQSPTHLIKTRGQQVTLRCSSQSGHNTVSWYQQALGQGPQFIFQYYREEENGRGNFPPRFSGLQFPNYSSELNVNALELDDSALYLCASSLKLRENSPLHFGNGTRLTVT.

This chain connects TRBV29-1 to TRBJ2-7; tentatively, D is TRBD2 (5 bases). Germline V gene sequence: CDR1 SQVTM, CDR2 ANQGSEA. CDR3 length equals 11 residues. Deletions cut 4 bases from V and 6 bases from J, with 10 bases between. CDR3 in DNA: TGCAGCGTTGGGAGGTCCCGCGAGCAGTACTTC. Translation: CSVGRSREQYF.

CDR3: CASSDPEYYGYTF. The DNA of the CDR3 is TGTGCCAGCAGCGATCCAGAATACTATGGCTACACCTTC. V and J are TRBV7-9 and TRBJ1-2; D not certain. Germline CDR1 SEHNR, CDR2 FQNEAQ (reference sequence). This CDR3 is 13 amino acids long. V was pared by 5 bases and J by 3 bases, with 10 bases between.

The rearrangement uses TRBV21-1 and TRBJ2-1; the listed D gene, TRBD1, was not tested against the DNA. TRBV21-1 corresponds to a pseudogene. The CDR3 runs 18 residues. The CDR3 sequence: CASSSYSPGTECYNEQFF. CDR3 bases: TGTGCCAGCAGCAGCTACTCGCCCGGGACAGAGTGTTACAATGAGCAGTTCTTC.

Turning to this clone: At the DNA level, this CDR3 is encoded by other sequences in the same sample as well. The CDR3 DNA reads TGTGCCAGCAGCTACCTGAGGGAGCAGTACTTC. Translation gives CASSYLREQYF. The rearrangement joins TRBV6-5 to TRBJ2-7, with D unclear. Trimming stripped 6 bases from V and 7 bases from J, with 10 bases between. This CDR3 is built from 11 residues. Per germline, CDR1 MNHEY and CDR2 SVGAGI.

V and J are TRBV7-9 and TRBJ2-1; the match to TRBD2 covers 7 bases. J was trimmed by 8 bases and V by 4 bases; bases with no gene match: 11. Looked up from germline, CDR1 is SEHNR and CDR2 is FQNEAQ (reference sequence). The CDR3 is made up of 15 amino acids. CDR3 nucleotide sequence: TGTGCCAGCAGCTCTCTAGCGGCCCCTAACGATGAGCAGTTCTTC. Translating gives CASSSLAAPNDEQFF.

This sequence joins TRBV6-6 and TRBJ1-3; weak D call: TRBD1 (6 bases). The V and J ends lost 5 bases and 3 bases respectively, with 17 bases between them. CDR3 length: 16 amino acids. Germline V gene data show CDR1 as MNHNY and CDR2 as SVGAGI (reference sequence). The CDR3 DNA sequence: TGTGCCAGCAGTCGTCGGGACTACAGGGATGGAAACACCATATATTTT. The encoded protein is CASSRRDYRDGNTIYF.

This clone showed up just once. The chain's CDR3 is CASSEEGLAGMTDTQYF. The CDR3 DNA reads as TGCGCCAGCAGTGAGGAGGGATTAGCGGGGATGACAGATACGCAGTATTTT. V usage is TRBV10-2 and J usage is TRBJ2-3; 8 nucleotides match TRBD2. Germline CDR1 is WSHSY and CDR2 is SAAADI. The junction had 10 bases not matched to a gene; V was cut back by 2 bases and J by 3 bases. The CDR3 is made up of 17 amino acids.